Listed below are T cell receptor beta chains from one sample, sequenced in a study of blood T cell repertoires in COVID-19. The data were produced by immunoSEQ multiplex PCR, yet TCRdb's version contains in-frame clones alone and is incomplete. The table lists 130,000 to 150,000 clones, 82% of them singletons. Input material: peripheral blood. These receptors all come from a human donor with acute or convalescent COVID-19. The donor label of this sample is uncertain. CDR3s include the opening cysteine and the closing phenylalanine or tryptophan. The order of the fields is D gene, V gene, J gene, clone size, CDR3 protein, CDR3 DNA. D genes are given only for firm matches. Rows give clone size only sometimes, using once, few, many, or a class for an expanded clone.

>TRBD1|TRBV7-2|TRBJ1-2|NA
CASSLERQGAVGYTF
TGTGCCAGCAGCTTAGAAAGGCAGGGGGCTGTTGGCTACACCTTC
>NA|TRBV21-1|TRBJ2-3|NA
CASSRRLAGGGTDTQYF
TGTGCCAGCAGCAGACGACTAGCGGGGGGTGGCACAGATACGCAGTATTTT
>NA|TRBV5-6|TRBJ1-4|NA
CASSLAVASNEKLFF
TGTGCCAGCAGCTTGGCAGTAGCAAGTAATGAAAAACTGTTTTTT
>NA|TRBV19|TRBJ1-1|NA
CASSPGGGAGTEAFF
TGTGCCAGTAGTCCCGGCGGAGGGGCGGGCACTGAAGCTTTCTTT
>NA|TRBV5-1|TRBJ2-2|NA
CASSLDRANTGELFF
TGCGCCAGCAGCTTGGACAGGGCCAACACCGGGGAGCTGTTTTTT
>NA|TRBV2|TRBJ1-1|NA
CASSGETNTEAFF
TGTGCCAGCAGTGGGGAGACTAACACTGAAGCTTTCTTT
>NA|TRBV29-1|TRBJ1-1|NA
CSVASLTGFEAFF
TGCAGCGTTGCCTCTTTAACAGGGTTTGAAGCTTTCTTT
>NA|TRBV30|TRBJ2-3|NA
CAWTTLTLGGALSTDTQYF
TGTGCCTGGACAACTTTAACCCTAGGAGGGGCCCTTAGCACAGATACGCAGTATTTT
>TRBD2|TRBV2|TRBJ2-5|NA
CASSEGTSQETQYF
TGTGCCAGCAGTGAAGGGACTAGCCAAGAGACCCAGTACTTC
>TRBD1|TRBV5-1|TRBJ1-2|few
CASSLESGGWYGYTF
TGCGCCAGCAGCTTGGAATCAGGGGGTTGGTATGGCTACACCTTC
>NA|TRBV6-6|TRBJ2-7|NA
CASKDRAYEQYF
TGTGCCAGCAAAGACAGAGCCTACGAGCAGTACTTC
>TRBD1|TRBV2|TRBJ1-5|NA
CASSVGQGDSNQPQHF
TGTGCCAGCAGTGTCGGACAGGGGGATAGCAATCAGCCCCAGCATTTT
>TRBD1|TRBV19|TRBJ1-6|NA
CASSSAGTDYNSPLHF
TGTGCCAGTAGTTCCGCCGGGACAGACTATAATTCACCCCTCCACTTT
>NA|TRBV27|TRBJ1-5|NA
CASSLVGDSNQPQHF
TGTGCCAGCAGTTTAGTAGGGGATAGCAATCAGCCCCAGCATTTT
>NA|TRBV5-6|TRBJ1-1|NA
CASSRQSTAFF
TGTGCCAGCAGCCGACAGTCAACGGCTTTCTTT
>NA|TRBV2|TRBJ1-4|NA
CASSDRDSTNEKLFF
TGTGCCAGCAGTGACAGGGATTCAACTAATGAAAAACTGTTTTTT
>TRBD1|TRBV11-2|TRBJ2-1|NA
CASSSWQGANEQFF
TGTGCCAGCAGCTCCTGGCAGGGGGCGAATGAGCAGTTCTTC
>NA|TRBV5-1|TRBJ2-3|few
CASSLATPSADTQYF
TGCGCCAGCAGCTTGGCGACTCCCTCGGCAGATACGCAGTATTTT
>NA|TRBV19|TRBJ1-6|NA
CASSPTGTYNSPLHF
TGTGCCAGTAGCCCTACAGGGACCTATAATTCACCCCTCCACTTT
>NA|TRBV5-1|TRBJ1-1|NA
CASSPGVPRTEAFF
TGCGCCAGCAGCCCGGGGGTCCCAAGGACTGAAGCTTTCTTT
>NA|TRBV11-2|TRBJ1-2|NA
CASSSFEHGYGYTF
TGTGCCAGCAGCTCATTCGAGCACGGCTATGGCTACACCTTC
>NA|TRBV29-1|TRBJ2-1|few
CSAGLDGNEQFF
TGCAGCGCAGGACTCGACGGGAATGAGCAGTTCTTC
>TRBD1|TRBV7-9|TRBJ1-5|NA
CASSQGTGLDEPQHF
TGTGCCAGCAGCCAAGGGACAGGCCTCGATGAGCCCCAGCATTTT
>NA|TRBV5-5|TRBJ1-6|many
CASSWGVVRNSPLHF
TGTGCCAGCAGCTGGGGGGTGGTTCGTAATTCACCCCTCCACTTT
>TRBD1|TRBV11-3|TRBJ2-5|NA
CASSFSPGQGKETQYF
TGTGCCAGCAGCTTCTCCCCGGGACAGGGGAAAGAGACCCAGTACTTC
>NA|TRBV4-2|TRBJ2-5|NA
CASSQEGGRQETQYF
TGTGCCAGCAGCCAAGAGGGGGGACGACAAGAGACCCAGTACTTC
>NA|TRBV12-3/TRBV12-4|TRBJ2-4|NA
CASRQGGKNIQYF
TGTGCCAGCAGACAGGGTGGCAAAAACATTCAGTACTTC
>NA|TRBV9|TRBJ2-7|NA
CASSRRGGLGDSYEQYF
TGTGCCAGCAGCCGTAGAGGGGGTTTGGGGGACTCCTACGAGCAGTACTTC
>NA|TRBV7-9|TRBJ2-1|NA
CATRPPSSYNEQFF
TGTGCGACCAGGCCTCCAAGCTCCTACAATGAGCAGTTCTTC
>NA|TRBV7-9|TRBJ2-7|NA
CASSQVLLKQYF
TGTGCCAGCAGCCAGGTCCTTTTGAAGCAGTACTTC
>TRBD1|TRBV19|TRBJ1-4|NA
CASSTGQGVEKLFF
TGTGCCAGTAGTACGGGACAGGGCGTTGAAAAACTGTTTTTT
>NA|TRBV14|TRBJ2-5|NA
CASSHSGLKTQYF
TGTGCCAGCAGCCACAGCGGGTTAAAGACCCAGTACTTC
>NA|TRBV12-2|TRBJ1-3|NA
CASRLAAGGKGNTIYF
TGTGCAAGTCGCTTAGCTGCAGGGGGGAAAGGAAACACCATATATTTT
>NA|TRBV9|TRBJ2-7|NA
CASSTTGYEQYF
TGTGCCAGCAGCACAACAGGGTACGAGCAGTACTTC
>NA|TRBV6-5|TRBJ1-2|NA
CATQAGRLDYYGYTF
TGTGCCACACAGGCAGGGAGGCTGGACTACTATGGCTACACCTTC
>NA|TRBV5-5|TRBJ1-1|NA
CASSPRNTEAFF
TGTGCCAGCAGCCCCCGGAACACTGAAGCTTTCTTT
>TRBD2|TRBV7-2|TRBJ2-3|NA
CASSFLAGGEDTQYF
TGTGCCAGCAGCTTTCTAGCGGGGGGGGAGGATACGCAGTATTTT
>NA|TRBV5-6|TRBJ1-2|NA
CASSSKGEGRYGYTF
TGTGCCAGCAGCTCCAAGGGGGAGGGTCGCTATGGCTACACCTTC
>NA|TRBV18|TRBJ1-4|once
CASSLQGSGNEKLFF
TGTGCCAGCTCACTACAGGGCAGCGGCAATGAAAAACTGTTTTTT
>TRBD2|TRBV4-1|TRBJ2-5|NA
CASSQDIQRDYGGTQYF
TGCGCCAGCAGCCAAGATATCCAGCGGGATTACGGTGGGACCCAGTACTTC
>NA|TRBV19|TRBJ1-3|NA
CASSISGGIMIGTDGNTIYF
TGTGCCAGTAGTATATCCGGAGGGATAATGATCGGGACTGATGGAAACACCATATATTTT
>TRBD1|TRBV4-3|TRBJ2-7|NA
CASSQETGAAYEQYF
TGCGCCAGCAGCCAAGAGACAGGGGCGGCCTACGAGCAGTACTTC
>TRBD1|TRBV7-2|TRBJ1-5|NA
CASSLVGTGVNRGNQPQHF
TGTGCCAGCAGCCTCGTAGGGACAGGGGTGAATCGGGGCAATCAGCCCCAGCATTTT
>NA|TRBV27|TRBJ2-2|NA
CASSLPIENSNTGELFF
TGTGCCAGCAGTTTACCCATTGAAAACTCGAACACCGGGGAGCTGTTTTTT
>TRBD1|TRBV19|TRBJ2-7|NA
CASTTRGTGSYEQYF
TGTGCCAGTACAACCCGCGGGACAGGGTCCTACGAGCAGTACTTC
>TRBD2|TRBV6-2/TRBV6-3|TRBJ2-3|NA
CASSPLAGGETDTQYF
TGTGCCAGCAGCCCTCTAGCGGGGGGGGAGACAGATACGCAGTATTTT
>NA|TRBV5-1|TRBJ2-2|NA
CASSLEPRTITNTGELFF
TGCGCCAGCAGCTTGGAGCCAAGAACTATTACGAACACCGGGGAGCTGTTTTTT
>TRBD1|TRBV19|TRBJ1-2|NA
CASSTGQGSHGYTF
TGTGCCAGTAGTACGGGACAGGGATCCCATGGCTACACCTTC
>NA|TRBV5-1|TRBJ2-5|NA
CASSDPRDTQQETQYF
TGCGCCAGCAGCGATCCACGGGACACCCAACAAGAGACCCAGTACTTC
>NA|TRBV2|TRBJ1-5|few
CASSEGLGGGRQPQHF
TGTGCCAGCAGTGAAGGGTTGGGCGGGGGCCGGCAGCCCCAGCATTTT
>TRBD1|TRBV6-1|TRBJ1-2|NA
CASSEGRWTGGVYTF
TGTGCCAGCAGTGAAGGGAGATGGACAGGGGGCGTCTACACCTTC
>TRBD2|TRBV4-1|TRBJ2-1|NA
CASEERGLYNEQFF
TGCGCCAGCGAGGAGCGGGGGCTCTACAATGAGCAGTTCTTC